The clone carrying this TCR beta chain has at least ten counts. No antigen is known for it. The data were taken from a study of T-cell memory formation after mild COVID-19. For the study at large: In these data, TCR clusters were largely donor specific. Study-wide results and limits: Later expanders leaned toward CD4+, whereas clones contracting from day 15 to 85 were balanced CD4/CD8. That cross-reactive memory joined was suggested by some responding clones appearing in pre-infection memory. Among CD4+ contracting clones, most were CM and EM, and CD8+ ones EMRA.

TCRdb itself ran the 5' RACE reads through MiXCR, one entry per CDR3 protein. This sample yields 45,000 to 65,000 distinct CDR3 sequences, of which 9% to 9.5% are seen a single time; approximately 1.2% belongs to the top ten. Material: PBMCs or a T cell subset sorted from them (not recorded which). The receptor was derived from a man younger than 35 who had mild COVID-19 (a few samples of this study predate the infection). Cell type and time point are not known.

The CDR3 DNA follows: TGCGCCAGCAGCTTGGATGGGGGCGCTGGGGCCAACGTCCTGACTTTC. Its protein product is CASSLDGGAGANVLTF. The chain uses TRBV5-1 and TRBJ2-6; TRBD1 might be the D (6 bases). Germline assignment: CDR1 SGHRS and CDR2 YFSETQ. CDR3 length: 16 amino acids. Trimming removed 0 bases from V and 2 bases from J, with 9 bases in between.